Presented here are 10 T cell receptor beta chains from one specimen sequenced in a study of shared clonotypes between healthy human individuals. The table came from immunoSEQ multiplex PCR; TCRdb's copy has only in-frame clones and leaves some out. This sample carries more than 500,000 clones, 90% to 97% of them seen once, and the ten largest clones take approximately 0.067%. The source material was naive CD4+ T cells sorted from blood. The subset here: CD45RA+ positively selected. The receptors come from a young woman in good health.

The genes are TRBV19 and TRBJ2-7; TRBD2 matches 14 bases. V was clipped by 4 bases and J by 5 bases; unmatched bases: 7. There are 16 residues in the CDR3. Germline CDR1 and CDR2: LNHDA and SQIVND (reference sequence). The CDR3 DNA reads TGTGCCAGTAGTACCGGAGGGACTAGCGGGAGTAACGAGCAGTACTTC. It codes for CASSTGGTSGSNEQYF.

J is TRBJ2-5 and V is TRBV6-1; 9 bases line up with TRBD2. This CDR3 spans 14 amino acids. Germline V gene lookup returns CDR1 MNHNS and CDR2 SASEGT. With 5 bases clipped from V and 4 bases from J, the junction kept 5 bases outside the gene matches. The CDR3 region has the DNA TGTGCCAGCAGTAAGCTAGCGGGGCCAGAGACCCAGTACTTC. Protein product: CASSKLAGPETQYF.

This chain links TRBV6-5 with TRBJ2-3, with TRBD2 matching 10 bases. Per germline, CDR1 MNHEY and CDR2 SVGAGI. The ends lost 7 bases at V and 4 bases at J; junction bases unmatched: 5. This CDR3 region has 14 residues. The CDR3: CASNSAGGPDTQYF. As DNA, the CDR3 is TGTGCCAGCAATTCAGCGGGAGGGCCAGATACGCAGTATTTT.

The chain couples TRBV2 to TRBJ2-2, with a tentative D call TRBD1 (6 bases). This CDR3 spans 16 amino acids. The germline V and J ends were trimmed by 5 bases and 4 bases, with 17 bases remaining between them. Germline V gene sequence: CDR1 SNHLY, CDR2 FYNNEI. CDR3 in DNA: TGTGCCAGCAGTCCTAGTACAGGGTCGGTCACCGGGGAGCTGTTTTTT. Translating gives CASSPSTGSVTGELFF.

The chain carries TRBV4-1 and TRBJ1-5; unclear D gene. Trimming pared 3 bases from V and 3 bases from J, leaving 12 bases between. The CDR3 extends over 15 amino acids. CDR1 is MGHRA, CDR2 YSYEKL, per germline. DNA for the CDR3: TGCGCCAGCAGCCAGGATCAGGAGATCAATCAGCCCCAGCATTTT. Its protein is CASSQDQEINQPQHF.

The CDR3 region has the DNA TGTGCCAGCAAGAGGGCAGGGAAGGATACGCAGTATTTT. Translating it yields CASKRAGKDTQYF. The genes are TRBV2 and TRBJ2-3; D possibly uses TRBD1 or TRBD2 (5 bases each). V was shortened by 7 bases and J by 6 bases, with 14 bases between the two germline ends. Germline V gives CDR1 SNHLY, CDR2 FYNNEI. The CDR3 loop spans 13 amino acids.

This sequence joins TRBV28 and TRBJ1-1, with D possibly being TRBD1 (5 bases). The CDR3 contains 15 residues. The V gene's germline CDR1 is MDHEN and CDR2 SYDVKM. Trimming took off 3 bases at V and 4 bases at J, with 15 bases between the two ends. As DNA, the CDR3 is TGTGCCAGCAGTTTTTGGGGGGGTGCTGGCACTGAAGCTTTCTTT. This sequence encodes CASSFWGGAGTEAFF. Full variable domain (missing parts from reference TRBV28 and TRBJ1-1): DVKVTQSSRYLVKRTGEKVFLECVQDMDHENMFWYRQDPGLGLRLIYFSYDVKMKEKGDIPEGYSVSREKKERFSLILESASTNQTSMYLCASSFWGGAGTEAFFGQGTRLTVV.

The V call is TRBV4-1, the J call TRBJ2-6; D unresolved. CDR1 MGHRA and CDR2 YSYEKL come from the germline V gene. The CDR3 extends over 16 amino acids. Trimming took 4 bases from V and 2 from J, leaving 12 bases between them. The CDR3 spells CASSPVGRAGANVLTF. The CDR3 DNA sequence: TGCGCCAGCAGCCCCGTCGGTCGAGCTGGGGCCAACGTCCTGACTTTC.

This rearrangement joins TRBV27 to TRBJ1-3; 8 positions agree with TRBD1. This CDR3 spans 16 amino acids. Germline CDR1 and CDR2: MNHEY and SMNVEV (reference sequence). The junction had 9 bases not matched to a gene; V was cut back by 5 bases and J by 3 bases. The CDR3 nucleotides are TGTGCCAGCAGTCTAACAGGGGGAGGTGGTGGAAACACCATATATTTT. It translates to CASSLTGGGGGNTIYF.

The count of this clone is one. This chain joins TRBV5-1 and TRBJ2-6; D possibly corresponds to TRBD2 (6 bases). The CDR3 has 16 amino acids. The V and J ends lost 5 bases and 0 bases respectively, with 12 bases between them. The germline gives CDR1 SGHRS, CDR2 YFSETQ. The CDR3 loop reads CASRPDGSSGANVLTF. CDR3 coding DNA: TGCGCCAGCAGGCCGGACGGGAGCTCTGGGGCCAACGTCCTGACTTTC.